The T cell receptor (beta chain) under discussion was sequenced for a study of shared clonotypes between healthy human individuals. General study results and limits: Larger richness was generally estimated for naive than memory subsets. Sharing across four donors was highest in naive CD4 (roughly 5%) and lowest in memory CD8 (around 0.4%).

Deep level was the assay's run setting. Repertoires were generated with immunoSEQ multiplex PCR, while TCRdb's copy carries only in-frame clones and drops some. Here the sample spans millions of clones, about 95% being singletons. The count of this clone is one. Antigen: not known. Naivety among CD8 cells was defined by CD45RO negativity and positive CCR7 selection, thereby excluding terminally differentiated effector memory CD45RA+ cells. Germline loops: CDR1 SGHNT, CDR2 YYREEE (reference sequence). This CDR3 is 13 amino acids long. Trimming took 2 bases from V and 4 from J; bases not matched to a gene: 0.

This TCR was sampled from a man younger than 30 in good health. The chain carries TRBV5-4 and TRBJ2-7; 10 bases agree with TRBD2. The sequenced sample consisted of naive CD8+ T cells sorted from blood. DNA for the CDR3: TGTGCCAGCAGCTTACTAGCGGGGTACGAGCAGTACTTC. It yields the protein CASSLLAGYEQYF.